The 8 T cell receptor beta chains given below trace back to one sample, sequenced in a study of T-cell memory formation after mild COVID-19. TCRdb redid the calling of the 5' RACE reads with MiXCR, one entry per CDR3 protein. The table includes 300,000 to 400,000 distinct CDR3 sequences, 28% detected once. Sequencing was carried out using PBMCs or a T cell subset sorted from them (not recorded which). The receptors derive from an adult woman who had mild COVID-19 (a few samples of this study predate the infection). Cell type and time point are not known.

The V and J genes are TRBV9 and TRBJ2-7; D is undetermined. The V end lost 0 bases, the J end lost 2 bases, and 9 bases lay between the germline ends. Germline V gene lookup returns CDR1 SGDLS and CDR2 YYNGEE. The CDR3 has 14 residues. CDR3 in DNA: TGTGCCAGCAGCGTAGGGCAGAGAACCTACGAGCAGTACTTC. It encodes CASSVGQRTYEQYF.

The chain's CDR3 is CASDIHRDSSPGELFF. The DNA of the CDR3 is TGTGCCAGTGACATTCACCGGGACTCCTCACCCGGGGAGCTGTTTTTT. The J gene is TRBJ2-2, the V gene TRBV6-4; D perhaps matches TRBD2 (6 bases). The CDR3 is 16 residues long. Germline lookup yields CDR1 MRHNA and CDR2 SNTAGT. V lost 9 bases and J 6 bases, leaving 23 bases between the germline ends.

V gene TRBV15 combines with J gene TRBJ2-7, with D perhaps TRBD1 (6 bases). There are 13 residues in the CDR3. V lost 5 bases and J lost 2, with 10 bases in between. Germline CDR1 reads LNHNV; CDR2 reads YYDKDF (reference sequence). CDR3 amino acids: CATSDRPPYEQYF. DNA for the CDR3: TGTGCCACCAGCGACAGGCCACCCTACGAGCAGTACTTC.

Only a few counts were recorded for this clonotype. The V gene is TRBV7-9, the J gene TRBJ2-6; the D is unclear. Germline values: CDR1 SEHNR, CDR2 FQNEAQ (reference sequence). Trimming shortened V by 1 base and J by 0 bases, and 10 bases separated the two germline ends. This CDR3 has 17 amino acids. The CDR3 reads CASSLDVGHSGANVLTF. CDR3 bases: TGTGCCAGCAGCTTAGATGTCGGTCACTCTGGGGCCAACGTCCTGACTTTC.

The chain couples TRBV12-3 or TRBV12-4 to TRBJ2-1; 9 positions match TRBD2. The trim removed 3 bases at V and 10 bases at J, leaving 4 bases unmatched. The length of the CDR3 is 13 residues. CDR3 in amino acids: CASSLAGGEEQFF. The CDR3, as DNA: TGTGCCAGCAGTTTGGCGGGAGGGGAGGAGCAGTTCTTC.

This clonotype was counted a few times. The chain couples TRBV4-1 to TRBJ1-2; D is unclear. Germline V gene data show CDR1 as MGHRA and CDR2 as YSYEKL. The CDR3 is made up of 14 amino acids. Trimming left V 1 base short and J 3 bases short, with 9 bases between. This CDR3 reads CASSQAAAYYGYTF. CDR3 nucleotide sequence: TGCGCCAGCAGCCAAGCAGCAGCCTACTATGGCTACACCTTC.

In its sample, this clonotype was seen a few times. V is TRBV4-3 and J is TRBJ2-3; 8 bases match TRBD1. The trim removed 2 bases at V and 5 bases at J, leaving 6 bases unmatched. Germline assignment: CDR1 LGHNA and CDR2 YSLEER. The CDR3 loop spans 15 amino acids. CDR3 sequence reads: CASSQFGQGGDTQYF. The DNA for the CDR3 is TGCGCCAGCAGCCAATTTGGACAGGGAGGAGATACGCAGTATTTT.

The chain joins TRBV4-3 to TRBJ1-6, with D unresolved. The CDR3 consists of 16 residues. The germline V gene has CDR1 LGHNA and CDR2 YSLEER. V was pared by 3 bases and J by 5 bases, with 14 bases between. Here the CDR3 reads CASSQTTAPNNSPLHF. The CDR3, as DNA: TGCGCCAGCAGCCAGACGACGGCGCCAAATAATTCACCCCTCCACTTT.